This T cell receptor beta chain emerged from a study of T cell repertoires in cytomegalovirus infection. Turning to the study itself: CMV epitopes, recently identified HLA-C-restricted and well-studied HLA-B-restricted, were used. Through public TCR beta signatures, both CMV infection and matching HLA type were indicated.

In the case of this clonotype: What it binds is unknown.

V was clipped by 2 bases and J by 5 bases; unmatched bases: 7. The CDR3 has 15 amino acids. Each CDR3 protein is one row after TCRdb ran MiXCR on the reads. The sample records more than 250,000 distinct CDR3 sequences, around 25% being singletons. The TCR was taken from a human donor in good health (CMV status not recorded). Some clones in this sample may be carry-over from other donors' samples. V gene TRBV12-3 or TRBV12-4 combines with J gene TRBJ1-2; 8 bases line up with TRBD1. Sequenced here: cultured PBMCs, sampled from culture after CMV antigen stimulation. CDR3 loop: CASSLSRGRGYGYTF. CDR3 coding DNA: TGTGCCAGCAGTTTAAGCAGGGGGCGCGGTTATGGCTACACCTTC.